The rows below give T cell receptor beta chains drawn from one sample of a study of blood T cell repertoires in COVID-19. Repertoires were generated with immunoSEQ multiplex PCR, while TCRdb's copy carries only in-frame clones and drops some. The sample has about 130,000 clones; approximately 84% are singletons. The sequenced sample consisted of peripheral blood. These receptor sequences come from a woman in her sixties or seventies with acute or convalescent COVID-19. CDR3s include the opening cysteine and the closing phenylalanine or tryptophan. The order of the fields is CDR3 length, V gene, CDR3 protein.

>14|TRBV7-8
CASSARGSNEKLFF
>15|TRBV2
CASSVTGTGLYGYTF
>14|TRBV2
CASTQGGGNSPLHF
>16|TRBV6-4
CASSDSIRGDTGELFF
>13|TRBV30
CAWSVSNFNGYTF
>11|TRBV10-3
CAISESRGAFF
>15|TRBV5-1
CASSLYYSSGNTIYF
>15|TRBV11-2
CASSSRTGGVTEAFF
>13|TRBV2
CASSVRGRTEAFF
>15|TRBV27
CASSPRAGVNTEAFF
>13|TRBV3-1/TRBV3-2
CAAARGNTGELFF
>14|TRBV29-1
CSVEFMAQNYGYTF
>13|TRBV11-2
CAGSTGMNTEAFF
>15|TRBV27
CASSVQTGLNQPQHF
>15|TRBV6-4
CASSEIAGDTGELFF
>13|TRBV5-1
CASKGTVANEQFF
>15|TRBV11-2
CASSPEFGGTDTQYF
>17|TRBV25-1
CASSDLGERGQGETQYF
>13|TRBV4-2
CASREPGTGRMFF
>13|TRBV10-3
CAIVDGTAYGYTF
>13|TRBV10-2
CASSETYFGGYTF
>13|TRBV15
CATSRVGDQPQHF
>14|TRBV7-6
CASSSPGPTGAQYF
>15|TRBV7-9
CASRDSQGAHYEQYF
>15|TRBV7-2
CASSLPTGWGQPQHF
>13|TRBV7-3
CASSYQPGEKLFF
>16|TRBV5-1
CASTITGTGSADTQYF
>15|TRBV4-1
CASSQGWAQNTEAFF
>13|TRBV6-2/TRBV6-3
CASSRTENYGYTF
>15|TRBV5-4
CASSLDPGQYNEQFF
>15|TRBV5-4
CASSRAGTAKYGYTF
>15|TRBV9
CASSARGAGGNTIYF
>14|TRBV28
CASSPWTGGAEQYF
>16|TRBV19
CASISLRDSGPYGYTF
>15|TRBV27
CASSLYRDRHTEAFF
>12|TRBV30
CALTPGKNGYTF
>14|TRBV10-3
CATQGNAQNTEAFF
>11|TRBV2
CASWGGAEAFF
>14|TRBV5-1
CASSRWGVEETQYF
>15|TRBV5-1
CASSRRTEGTDTQYF
>16|TRBV6-5
CASSYSGQGAGYGYTF
>11|TRBV7-9
CASSLGGPAFF
>15|TRBV7-3
CASCCHPGQGVGYTF
>15|TRBV6-6
CASTQMDRGKTEAFF
>15|TRBV9
CASSVGAGHTETQYF
>13|TRBV7-9
CASSLGLLAEQFF
>14|TRBV5-4
CASSLEQGVTEAFF
>13|TRBV24-1
CATRGSANYGYTF
>15|TRBV28
CASSPPGTTSNEQFF
>15|TRBV15
CATSRDFPGNTEAFF
>16|TRBV7-2
CASSLEPGTSGVAQYF
>13|TRBV12-3/TRBV12-4
CASSPTGNYGYTF
>15|TRBV2
CASKKSPGENYGYTF
>17|TRBV5-1
CASSLGLGQGATDTQYF
>12|TRBV6-5
CASRKVGDTIYF
>16|TRBV5-1
CASSLDRVILNTEAFF
>13|TRBV7-9
CATERGNGNTIYF
>13|TRBV5-1
CASSSAGNQPQHF
>15|TRBV6-6
CASRLPGQGPYGYTF